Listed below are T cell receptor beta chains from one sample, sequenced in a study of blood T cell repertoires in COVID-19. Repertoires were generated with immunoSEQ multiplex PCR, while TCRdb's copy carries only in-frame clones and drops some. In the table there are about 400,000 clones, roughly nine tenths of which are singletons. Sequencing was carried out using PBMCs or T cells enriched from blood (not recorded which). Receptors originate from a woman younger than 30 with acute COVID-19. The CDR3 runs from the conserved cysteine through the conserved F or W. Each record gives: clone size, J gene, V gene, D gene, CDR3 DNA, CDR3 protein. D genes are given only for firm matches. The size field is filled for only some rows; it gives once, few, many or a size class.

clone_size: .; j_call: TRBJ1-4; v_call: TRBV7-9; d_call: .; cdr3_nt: TGTGCCAGCAGCCCCCCAAATGAAAAACTGTTTTTT; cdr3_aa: CASSPPNEKLFF
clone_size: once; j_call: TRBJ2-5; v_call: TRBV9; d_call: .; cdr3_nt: TGTGCCAGCAGCGTAGGAACCAGCGGGTATAATCAAGAGACCCAGTACTTC; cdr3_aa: CASSVGTSGYNQETQYF
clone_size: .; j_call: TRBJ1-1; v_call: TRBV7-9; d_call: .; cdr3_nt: TGTGCCAGCAGCTTAGTGGAGGGTTCCGAAGCTTTCTTT; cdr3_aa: CASSLVEGSEAFF
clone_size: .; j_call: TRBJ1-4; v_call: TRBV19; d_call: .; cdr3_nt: TGTGCCAGTAGAGGAGGACGGAATGAAAAACTGTTTTTT; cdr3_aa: CASRGGRNEKLFF
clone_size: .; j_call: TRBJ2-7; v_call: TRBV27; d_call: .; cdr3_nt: TGTGCCAGCAGTTTTTCCGGACGGAGGGGAGAGGAGCAGTACTTC; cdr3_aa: CASSFSGRRGEEQYF
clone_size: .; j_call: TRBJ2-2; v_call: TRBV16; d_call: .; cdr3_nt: TGTGCCAGCAGCCGAATGCAGGGAAGGAACACCGGGGAGCTGTTTTTT; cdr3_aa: CASSRMQGRNTGELFF
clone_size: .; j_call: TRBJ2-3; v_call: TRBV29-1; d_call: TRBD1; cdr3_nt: TGCAGCGTTGGACAGGGGTTTAGCACAGATACGCAGTATTTT; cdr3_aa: CSVGQGFSTDTQYF
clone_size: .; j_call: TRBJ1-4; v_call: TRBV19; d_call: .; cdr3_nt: TGTGCCAGTAGTATTAAAAACTTAGCAACTAATGAAAAACTGTTTTTT; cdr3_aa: CASSIKNLATNEKLFF
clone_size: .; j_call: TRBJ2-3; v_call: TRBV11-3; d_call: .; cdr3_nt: TGTGCCAGCTCGGGGTCAGATACGCAGTATTTT; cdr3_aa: CASSGSDTQYF
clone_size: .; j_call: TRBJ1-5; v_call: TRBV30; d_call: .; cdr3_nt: TGTGCCTGGAGAGGCGGGGCGACTCAGCCCCAGCATTTT; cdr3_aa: CAWRGGATQPQHF
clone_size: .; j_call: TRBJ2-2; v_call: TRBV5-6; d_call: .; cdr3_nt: TGTGCCAGCAGAACCGGGACATACTACACCGGGGAGCTGTTTTTT; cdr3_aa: CASRTGTYYTGELFF
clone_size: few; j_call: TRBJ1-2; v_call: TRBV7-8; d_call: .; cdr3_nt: TGTGCCAGCAGCGCCTATCGCGGGGGGCTTAACTATGGCTACACCTTC; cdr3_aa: CASSAYRGGLNYGYTF
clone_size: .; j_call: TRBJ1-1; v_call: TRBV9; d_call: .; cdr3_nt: TGTGCCAGCAGCCCGACACAGGGCCGGACTGAAGCTTTCTTT; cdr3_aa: CASSPTQGRTEAFF
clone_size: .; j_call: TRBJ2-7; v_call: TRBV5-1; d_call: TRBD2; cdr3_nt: TGCGCCAGCAGCTCAGGACTAGCGAGGGACGAGCAGTACTTC; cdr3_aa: CASSSGLARDEQYF
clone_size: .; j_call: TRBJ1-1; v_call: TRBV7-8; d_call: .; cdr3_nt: TGTGCCAGCAGCCCCTGGGGGAGGGGCACTGAAGCTTTCTTT; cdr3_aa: CASSPWGRGTEAFF
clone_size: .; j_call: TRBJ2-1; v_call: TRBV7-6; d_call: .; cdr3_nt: TGTGCCAGCAGCCCATTACTAAACTGGGACAATGAGCAGTTCTTC; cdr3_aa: CASSPLLNWDNEQFF
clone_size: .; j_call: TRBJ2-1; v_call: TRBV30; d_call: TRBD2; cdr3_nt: TGTGCCTCCCCGGGACTAGCGGGGGATGAGCAGTTCTTC; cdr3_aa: CASPGLAGDEQFF
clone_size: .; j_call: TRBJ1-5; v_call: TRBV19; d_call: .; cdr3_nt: TGTGCCAGTAGCCAACAGGATAATAGCAATCAGCCCCAGCATTTT; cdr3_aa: CASSQQDNSNQPQHF
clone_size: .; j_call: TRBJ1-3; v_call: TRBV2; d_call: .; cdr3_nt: TGTGCCAGCAGTGAATTTAACTCCGGAAACACCATATATTTT; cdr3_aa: CASSEFNSGNTIYF
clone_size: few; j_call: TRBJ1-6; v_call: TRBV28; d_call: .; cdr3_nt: TGTGCCAGCAGTTTACCGGACAGTGTTTATAATTCACCCCTCCACTTT; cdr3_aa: CASSLPDSVYNSPLHF
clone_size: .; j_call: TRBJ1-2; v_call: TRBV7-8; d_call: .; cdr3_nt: TGTGCCAGCAGCTTATCTCGGGGAGAGGGTGGCTACACCTTC; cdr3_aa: CASSLSRGEGGYTF
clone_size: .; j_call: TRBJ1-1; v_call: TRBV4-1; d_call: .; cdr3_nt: TGCGCCAGCAGTTTCGGTAGCACTGAAGCTTTCTTT; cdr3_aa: CASSFGSTEAFF
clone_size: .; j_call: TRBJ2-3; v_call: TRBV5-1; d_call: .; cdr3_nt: TGCGCCAGCAGCTTGGCTATGATGCCCCTCTCGGCAGATACGCAGTATTTT; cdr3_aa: CASSLAMMPLSADTQYF
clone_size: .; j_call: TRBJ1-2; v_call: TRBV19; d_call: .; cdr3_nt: TGTGCCAGCCGGGTGGACTATGGCTACACCTTC; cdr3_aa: CASRVDYGYTF
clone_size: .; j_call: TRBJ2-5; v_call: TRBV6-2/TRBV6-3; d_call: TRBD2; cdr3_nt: TGTGCCAGCAGTACCCTACTAGCGGGTAAAGAGACCCAGTACTTC; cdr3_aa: CASSTLLAGKETQYF
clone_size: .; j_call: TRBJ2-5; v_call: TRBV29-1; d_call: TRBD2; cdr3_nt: TGCAGCGTTGCGTCGGTCTCTAGCGGCCAAGAGACCCAGTACTTC; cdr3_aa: CSVASVSSGQETQYF
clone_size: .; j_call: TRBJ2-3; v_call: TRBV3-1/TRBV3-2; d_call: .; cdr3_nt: TGTGCCAGCAGCCAGGGACTGGGATACACAGATACGCAGTATTTT; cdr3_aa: CASSQGLGYTDTQYF
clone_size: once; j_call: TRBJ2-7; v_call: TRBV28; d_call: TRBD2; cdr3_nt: TGTGCCAGCAGTTTATGGGGACTAGCCTACGAGCAGTACTTC; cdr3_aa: CASSLWGLAYEQYF
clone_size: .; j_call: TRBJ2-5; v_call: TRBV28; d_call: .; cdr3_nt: TGTGCCAGCAGTGTGGCAGGTCAAGAGACCCAGTACTTC; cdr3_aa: CASSVAGQETQYF
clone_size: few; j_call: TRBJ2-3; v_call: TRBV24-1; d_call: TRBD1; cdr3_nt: TGTGCCACCAGTCACTTGACAGGGAAGGATACGCAGTATTTT; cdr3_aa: CATSHLTGKDTQYF
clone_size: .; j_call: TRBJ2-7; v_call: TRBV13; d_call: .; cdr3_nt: TGTGCCAGCAGCTTACTGAGCGGGGAGCAGTACTTC; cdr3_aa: CASSLLSGEQYF
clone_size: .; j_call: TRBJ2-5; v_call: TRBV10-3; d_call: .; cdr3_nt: TGTGCCATCAGTGTCCACGGGAGCCAAGAGACCCAGTACTTC; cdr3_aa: CAISVHGSQETQYF